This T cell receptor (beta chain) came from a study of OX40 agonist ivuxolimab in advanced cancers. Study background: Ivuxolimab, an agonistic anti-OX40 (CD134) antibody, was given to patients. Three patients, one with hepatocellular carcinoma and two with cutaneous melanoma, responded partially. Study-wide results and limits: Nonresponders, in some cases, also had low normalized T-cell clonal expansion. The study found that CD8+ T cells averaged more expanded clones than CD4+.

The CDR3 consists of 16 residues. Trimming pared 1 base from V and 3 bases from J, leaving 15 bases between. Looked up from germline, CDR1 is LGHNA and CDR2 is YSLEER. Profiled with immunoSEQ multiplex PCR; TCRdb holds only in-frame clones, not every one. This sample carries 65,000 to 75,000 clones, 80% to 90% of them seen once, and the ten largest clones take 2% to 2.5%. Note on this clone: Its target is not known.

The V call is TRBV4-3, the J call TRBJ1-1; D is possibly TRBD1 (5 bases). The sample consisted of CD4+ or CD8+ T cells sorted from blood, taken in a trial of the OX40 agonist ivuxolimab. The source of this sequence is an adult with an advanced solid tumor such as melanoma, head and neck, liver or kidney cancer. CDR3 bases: TGCGCCAGCAGCCAAGGGGGTGGCAGGGTGTACACTGAAGCTTTCTTT. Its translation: CASSQGGGRVYTEAFF.